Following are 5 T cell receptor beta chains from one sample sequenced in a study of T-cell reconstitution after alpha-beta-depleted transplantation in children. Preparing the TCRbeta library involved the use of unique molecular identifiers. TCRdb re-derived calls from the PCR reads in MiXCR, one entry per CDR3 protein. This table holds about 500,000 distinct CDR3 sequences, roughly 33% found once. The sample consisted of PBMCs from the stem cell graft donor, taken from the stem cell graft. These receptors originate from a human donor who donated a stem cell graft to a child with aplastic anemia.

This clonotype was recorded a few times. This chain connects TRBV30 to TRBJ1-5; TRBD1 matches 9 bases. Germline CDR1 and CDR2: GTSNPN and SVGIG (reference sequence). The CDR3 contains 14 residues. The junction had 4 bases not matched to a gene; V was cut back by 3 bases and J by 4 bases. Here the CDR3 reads CAWRGGQGNQPQHF. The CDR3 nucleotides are TGTGCCTGGAGGGGAGGACAGGGGAATCAGCCCCAGCATTTT.

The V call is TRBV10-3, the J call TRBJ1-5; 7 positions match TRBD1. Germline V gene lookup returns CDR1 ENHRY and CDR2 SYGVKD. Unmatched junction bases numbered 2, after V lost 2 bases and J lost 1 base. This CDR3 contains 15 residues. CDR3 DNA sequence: TGTGCCATCAGTGAGGGGACAGACAGCAATCAGCCCCAGCATTTT. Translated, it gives CAISEGTDSNQPQHF.

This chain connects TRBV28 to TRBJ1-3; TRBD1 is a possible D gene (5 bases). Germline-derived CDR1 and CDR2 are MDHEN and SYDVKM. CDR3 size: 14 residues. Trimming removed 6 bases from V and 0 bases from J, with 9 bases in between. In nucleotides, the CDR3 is TGTGCCAGCAGCCAGGGCCTCTCTGGAAACACCATATATTTT. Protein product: CASSQGLSGNTIYF.

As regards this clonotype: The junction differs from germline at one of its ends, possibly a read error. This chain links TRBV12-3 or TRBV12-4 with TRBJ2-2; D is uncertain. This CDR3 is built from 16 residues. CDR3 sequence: CASSPWMAMNPGELFF. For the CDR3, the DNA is TGTGCCAGCAGTCCGTGGATGGCGATGAACCCCGGGGAGCTGTTTTTT.

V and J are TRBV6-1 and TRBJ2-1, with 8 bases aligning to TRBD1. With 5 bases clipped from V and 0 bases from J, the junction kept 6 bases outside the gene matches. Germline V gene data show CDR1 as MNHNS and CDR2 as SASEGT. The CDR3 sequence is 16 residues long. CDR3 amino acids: CASSRTGLGSYNEQFF. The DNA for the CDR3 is TGTGCCAGCAGTCGGACAGGGCTCGGCTCCTACAATGAGCAGTTCTTC.